The 4 T cell receptor beta chains below all came from one sample that was sequenced in a study of Ad26.COV2.S vaccination and SARS-CoV-2 variants. Described treatment: 15 to 20 received Ad26.COV2.S at low or high dose, single or two shots; 5 received placebo; per-sample allocation not given. Day 63 after the first injection of vaccine or placebo was the sampling time. Produced via immunoSEQ multiplex PCR; TCRdb's table is partial and in-frame only. Of over 300,000 clones listed, about 80% were seen once; the top ten hold about 7.4%. This material consisted of peripheral blood, taken in a trial of Ad26.COV2.S vaccine versus placebo. These receptors originate from a person aged 18-65 years who received the Ad26.COV2.S COVID-19 vaccine or a placebo.

The genes are TRBV6-5 and TRBJ2-2; 12 nucleotides match TRBD2. The ends lost 4 bases at V and 4 bases at J; junction bases unmatched: 1. This CDR3 has 15 amino acids. Germline values: CDR1 MNHEY, CDR2 SVGAGI. The CDR3 region is CASSLGLAGTGELFF. The CDR3, as DNA: TGTGCCAGCAGTTTGGGACTAGCGGGCACCGGGGAGCTGTTTTTT.

The chain couples TRBV12-1 to TRBJ1-1; TRBD1 reflects the table's D call only, with no check against the DNA. TRBV12-1 is assigned pseudogene status. This CDR3 comprises 16 residues. Here the CDR3 reads CASTGRDREEYTEAFF. Written as DNA, the CDR3 is TGTGCCAGCACTGGCCGGGACAGGGAGGAATATACTGAAGCTTTCTTT.

The chain employs TRBV4-2 and TRBJ1-1; 7 bases line up with TRBD1. Germline CDR1 is LGHNA and CDR2 is YNFKEQ. The CDR3 extends over 15 amino acids. Germline trimming cut 1 base from V and 5 bases from J; bases unmatched to any gene: 7. CDR3 in amino acids: CASSQGAGGVTEAFF. The CDR3 DNA reads as TGTGCCAGCAGCCAAGGCGCAGGGGGTGTGACTGAAGCTTTCTTT.

The V and J genes are TRBV6-5 and TRBJ2-3, with 7 bases lining up with TRBD1. This CDR3 region has 15 residues. From germline, CDR1 is MNHEY and CDR2 SVGAGI. Losses at the gene ends were 6 bases for V and 3 bases for J; bases not matched to a gene: 9. CDR3 amino acids: CASRKQGRVTDTQYF. CDR3 in DNA: TGTGCCAGCAGAAAACAGGGGCGAGTGACAGATACGCAGTATTTT.